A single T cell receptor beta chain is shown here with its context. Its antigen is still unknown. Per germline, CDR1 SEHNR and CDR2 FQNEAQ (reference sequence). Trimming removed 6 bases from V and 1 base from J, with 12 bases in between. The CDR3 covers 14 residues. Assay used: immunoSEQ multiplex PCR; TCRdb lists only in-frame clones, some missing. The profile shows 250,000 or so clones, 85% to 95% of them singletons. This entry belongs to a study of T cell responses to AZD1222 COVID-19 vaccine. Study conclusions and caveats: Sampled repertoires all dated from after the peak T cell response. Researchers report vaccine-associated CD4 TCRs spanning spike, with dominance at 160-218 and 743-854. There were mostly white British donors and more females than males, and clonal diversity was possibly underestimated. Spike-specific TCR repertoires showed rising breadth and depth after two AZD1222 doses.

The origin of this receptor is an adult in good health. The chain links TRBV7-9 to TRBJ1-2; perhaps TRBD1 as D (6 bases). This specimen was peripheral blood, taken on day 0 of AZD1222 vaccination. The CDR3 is CASRWGQGNYGYTF. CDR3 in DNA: TGTGCCAGCAGGTGGGGGCAGGGTAACTATGGCTACACCTTC.